This T cell receptor beta chain was found in a study of blood T cell repertoires in COVID-19 (dated by TCRdb to 2020 to 2021). As for the study more broadly: Collaborator samples came from the United States, Italy and Spain and covered acute and convalescent phases of COVID-19. The material from the prospective study consisted of cDNA or gDNA derived from T cells, B-cell-depleted T cells, or PBMCs. Deeply sampled blood TCRbeta repertoires from subjects exposed to, actively infected with, or recovered from COVID-19 were included in the dataset. The repertoires were released in a freely available public database meant as a resource for research on the immune response to SARS-CoV-2. The samples were drawn from the first 160 participants of the ongoing ImmuneRACE study and from 950 to 1,500 subjects provided by 6 global collaborators. The sample metadata nearly always contained a de-identified subject ID, COVID-19 status, age in years and sex. Where available, HLA class I and class II types were obtained from metadata supplied by the sample provider rather than from assay-based typing.

Here V drops 0 bases and J drops 4 bases, and the junction holds 7 bases not matched to any gene. Its CDR3 holds 16 amino acids, cysteine through phenylalanine. Just CDR3 DNA is preserved here, 48 bases in frame from base 1. CDR1 and CDR2 (WSHSY, SAAADI) derive from the germline V gene. On the study overall, not on this receptor specifically: The quantity of clinical and demographic metadata differed by source and by participant and was supplied without curation.

TCRbeta CDR3 regions were amplified from genomic DNA by means of the immunoSEQ Assay, a bias-controlled multiplex PCR. The authors' pipeline ran thus. Within the assay, amplification of reference gene primers was used to estimate how many nucleated cells each sample contained. To quantify the absolute abundance of each unique TCRbeta CDR3 rearrangement, sequence reads were collapsed and filtered. Productive Simpson clonality was computed per sample as the square root of Simpson's diversity index over productive rearrangements. In its TCRdb copy, this immuneACCESS table keeps in-frame sequences only and misses some clones. Where compared with another copy, unresolved V genes explain less than half of these, and the others have no known cause. That table furnishes V, J and clone size, whereas the DNA furnished D and trimming. Within this sample are about 200,000 clones, with 80% to 90% of them counted one time only. About 2.2% of the sample goes to the ten largest clones.

On this clone: The antigen it binds to is not known. No qualities accompany the bases; no much larger clone lies one base away.

Each collaborating institution followed its own protocols to collect whole blood in K2EDTA tubes. Collaborator samples were shipped for TCRbeta analysis as frozen whole blood, isolated PBMCs, or DNA extracted from either sample type. The receptor was isolated from a woman between 45 and 65 years old with acute or convalescent COVID-19. The chain was built from TRBV10-2 and TRBJ2-5; TRBD2 fits 8 bases in the junction. Sequenced material: peripheral blood. The bases read TGCGCCAGCAGTGAGTCACGGGAGGGCCCGAGAGAGACCCAGTACTTC. It translates to CASSESREGPRETQYF.